Following are 20 T cell receptor beta chains from one sample sequenced in a study of T cells in Graves' hyperthyroidism and ophthalmopathy. Authors of the study amplified TCR beta CDR3 regions from RNA transcripts. Initially, a first-round RT-PCR of the TCR CDR3 employed the HTBI primer set. Via MiXCR, TCRdb re-called the multiplex PCR reads, giving one row per CDR3 protein. The sample has over 250,000 distinct CDR3 sequences, approximately 13% seen once. The sample taken for sequencing was blood. These receptors all stem from a woman aged 40 to 49 with Graves' ophthalmopathy.

This clonotype was seen repeatedly, ten times or more. The chain employs TRBV12-3 or TRBV12-4 and TRBJ2-2, with D maybe TRBD1 (8 bases). The CDR3 covers 15 residues. The V end was cut by 0 bases, the J end by 6 bases, with 11 bases between. The CDR3 sequence: CASSLATGGAGELFF. As DNA, the CDR3 is TGTGCCAGCAGTTTAGCTACAGGGGGGGCCGGGGAGCTGTTTTTT.

The rearrangement links TRBV5-1 to TRBJ1-2, with TRBD1 as a possible D gene (5 bases). The CDR3 totals 15 residues. The germline V and J ends were trimmed by 3 bases and 3 bases, with 15 bases remaining between them. CDR1 SGHRS and CDR2 YFSETQ come from the germline V gene. The CDR3 region has the DNA TGCGCCAGCAGCTCCACCCGGGGGGAGCACTATGGCTACACCTTC. Translated: CASSSTRGEHYGYTF.

At least ten counts were recorded for this clonotype. The chain carries TRBV10-3 and TRBJ1-1; D gene unclear. This CDR3 is 14 amino acids long. Trimming stripped 2 bases from V and 8 bases from J, with 15 bases between. Germline-derived CDR1 and CDR2 are ENHRY and SYGVKD. The CDR3 DNA reads as TGTGCCATCAGTGAGGGGTCAATCGGGGAAGAAGCTTTCTTT. Its translation is CAISEGSIGEEAFF.

The gene calls are TRBV14 and TRBJ2-3; perhaps TRBD2 as D (7 bases). The CDR3 contains 16 residues. Germline-derived CDR1 and CDR2 are SGHDN and FVKESK. The ends were cut back, 1 base at V and 3 bases at J, with 14 bases in the middle. CDR3 residues: CASSQGVGGLTDTQYF. The CDR3, as DNA: TGTGCCAGCAGCCAAGGGGTCGGGGGGCTGACAGATACGCAGTATTTT.

The chain has TRBV3-1 and TRBJ2-3; D is undetermined. With 4 bases removed from V and 5 bases from J, the gap between germline ends came to 10 bases. The CDR3 is 13 residues long. CDR1 is LGHDT, CDR2 YNNKEL, per germline (reference sequence). CDR3 amino acids: CASSLSIGDTQYF. The CDR3 DNA reads TGTGCCAGCAGCCTCTCGATAGGAGATACGCAGTATTTT.

Many counts were recorded for this clonotype. The genes are TRBV11-2 and TRBJ2-5; 7 bases match TRBD1. V dropped 1 base and J dropped 0; count of bases not matched to a gene: 5. The CDR3 spans 16 residues. The V gene's germline CDR1 is SGHAT and CDR2 FQNNGV. The CDR3 protein is CASSLGVGTDQETQYF. The CDR3 coding sequence is TGTGCCAGCAGCTTAGGAGTCGGGACAGACCAAGAGACCCAGTACTTC.

This clonotype was seen ten or more times. The V call is TRBV27, the J call TRBJ2-5; D might be TRBD1 or TRBD2, each matching 5 bases. The CDR3 contains 16 residues. Germline CDR1 MNHEY, CDR2 SMNVEV (reference sequence). V was pared by 5 bases and J by 5 bases, with 21 bases between. The CDR3 here is CASSPHGTVHGETQYF. For the CDR3, the DNA is TGTGCCAGCAGTCCCCACGGGACCGTACATGGGGAGACCCAGTACTTC.

At least ten counts were recorded for this clonotype. The V and J genes are TRBV12-3 or TRBV12-4 and TRBJ2-2; D is uncertain. The CDR3 length is 15 residues. The germline V and J ends were trimmed by 2 bases and 3 bases, with 10 bases remaining between them. CDR3 sequence: CASSLRSADTGELFF. Written as DNA, the CDR3 is TGTGCCAGCAGTTTACGGTCCGCAGACACCGGGGAGCTGTTTTTT.

The chain couples TRBV7-9 to TRBJ2-1; TRBD1 matches 12 bases. The J segment lost 6 bases and the V segment lost 2 bases, leaving 14 bases of the junction unmatched. Germline V gene data show CDR1 as SEHNR and CDR2 as FQNEAQ (reference sequence). The CDR3 sequence is 19 residues long. CDR3 amino acids: CASSLPGGTGGIWANEQFF. The CDR3 nucleotides are TGTGCCAGCAGCTTACCAGGCGGGACAGGGGGCATCTGGGCCAATGAGCAGTTCTTC.

The V call is TRBV19, the J call TRBJ2-1; 8 nucleotides align to TRBD1. The V gene end was trimmed by 8 bases and the J gene end by 7 bases; junction bases not matched to a gene: 13. Per germline, CDR1 LNHDA and CDR2 SQIVND (reference sequence). The CDR3 spans 15 residues. The CDR3 is CASVPQGAILNEQFF. CDR3 bases: TGTGCCAGTGTACCCCAGGGGGCTATTTTGAATGAGCAGTTCTTC.

This clonotype was recorded many times. V and J are TRBV28 and TRBJ1-2, with D unclear. V lost 6 bases to trimming and J lost 8 bases, with 19 bases between them. The CDR3 is 14 amino acids. Germline CDR1 and CDR2: MDHEN and SYDVKM. DNA for the CDR3: TGTGCCAGCAGCCTTGGATCACGGTTCTCCGGCTACACCTTC. Its protein is CASSLGSRFSGYTF.

This clonotype was seen only once. This could be a read error, since a much larger clone is one nucleotide away. The rearrangement links TRBV30 to TRBJ1-1; no definite D call. The ends were cut back, 3 bases at V and 6 bases at J, with 11 bases in the middle. The length of the CDR3 is 12 residues. Looked up from germline, CDR1 is GTSNPN and CDR2 is SVGIG (reference sequence). The CDR3 loop reads CAWRDRESEAFF. CDR3 in DNA: TGTGCCTGGAGGGATCGTGAATCTGAAGCTTTCTTT.

This clonotype has more than one count but fewer than ten. The chain has TRBV14 and TRBJ2-7, with D possibly matching TRBD1 (5 bases). Deletions cut 4 bases from V and 3 bases from J, with 16 bases between. The CDR3 runs 15 residues. Germline CDR1 is SGHDN and CDR2 is FVKESK. CDR3 coding DNA: TGTGCCAGCAGCCCATGGTCCCAGGGCGTCTACGAGCAGTACTTC. Protein product: CASSPWSQGVYEQYF.

Points on this clonotype: This clone may be a read error of a much larger clone one base away. Likely a read error: the CDR3 ends without its conserved phenylalanine or tryptophan. The V and J genes are TRBV27 and TRBJ1-2, with 8 bases that match TRBD1. From germline, CDR1 is MNHEY and CDR2 SMNVEV (reference sequence). V gave up 6 bases and J gave up 5 bases; unmatched junction bases: 11. The CDR3 extends over 15 amino acids. The CDR3 DNA is TGTGCCAGCAGACCTAGGGACAGGACCCTTTATGGCTACACCCTC. Translating gives CASRPRDRTLYGYTL.

The genes are TRBV27 and TRBJ2-1, with TRBD2 identical over 7 bases. Germline V gene sequence: CDR1 MNHEY, CDR2 SMNVEV (reference sequence). V was clipped by 0 bases and J by 9 bases; unmatched bases: 2. The CDR3 sequence is 13 residues long. The CDR3 loop is CASSLSSGTEQFF. CDR3 DNA sequence: TGTGCCAGCAGTTTATCGAGCGGGACTGAGCAGTTCTTC.

This clonotype has a count of ten or more. The CDR3 coding sequence is TGCAGTGCCGGGGAGGGACAATCGGATGAGCAGTTCTTC. Translation: CSAGEGQSDEQFF. This chain connects TRBV20-1 to TRBJ2-1, with D possibly matching TRBD2 (7 bases). Looked up from germline, CDR1 is DFQATT and CDR2 is SNEGSKA (reference sequence). The germline V and J ends were trimmed by 6 bases and 8 bases, with 17 bases remaining between them. This CDR3 spans 13 amino acids.

Ten or more counts support this clonotype. The V call is TRBV10-3, the J call TRBJ2-2; either TRBD1 or TRBD2 may supply D (6 bases each). Germline loops: CDR1 ENHRY, CDR2 SYGVKD. The CDR3 extends over 17 amino acids. V lost 0 bases and J 0 bases, leaving 11 bases between the germline ends. The DNA of the CDR3 is TGTGCCATCAGTGAGTCTGGGGGGCGAGCGAACACCGGGGAGCTGTTTTTT. Amino acids: CAISESGGRANTGELFF.

This clonotype appeared many times. This chain links TRBV20-1 with TRBJ2-3; TRBD1 aligns across 7 bases. The CDR3 spans 15 residues. CDR1 and CDR2 from the germline V gene are DFQATT and SNEGSKA (reference sequence). V lost 0 bases to trimming and J lost 5 bases; unmatched junction nucleotides: 8. CDR3 sequence: CSARDLDRVKDTQYF. The CDR3 coding sequence is TGCAGTGCTAGAGATCTAGACAGGGTCAAAGATACGCAGTATTTT.

This clonotype was recorded a few times. The gene calls are TRBV24-1 and TRBJ2-3, with TRBD1 matching 8 bases. Germline-derived CDR1 and CDR2 are KGHDR and SFDVKD. After removal of 2 bases from V and 4 bases from J, the junction contained 7 bases not matched to a gene. The CDR3 length is 16 residues. CDR3 residues: CATSDYGTGDADTQYF. As DNA, the CDR3 is TGTGCCACCAGTGATTACGGGACAGGAGACGCAGATACGCAGTATTTT.

This clonotype has ten or more counts. The chain links TRBV12-3 or TRBV12-4 to TRBJ2-1, with 9 bases fitting TRBD2. The CDR3 totals 15 residues. The J segment lost 5 bases and the V segment lost 1 base, leaving 3 bases of the junction unmatched. CDR3 DNA sequence: TGTGCCAGCAGTTTAGGGACTAGCGCCAACAATGAGCAGTTCTTC. It specifies CASSLGTSANNEQFF.